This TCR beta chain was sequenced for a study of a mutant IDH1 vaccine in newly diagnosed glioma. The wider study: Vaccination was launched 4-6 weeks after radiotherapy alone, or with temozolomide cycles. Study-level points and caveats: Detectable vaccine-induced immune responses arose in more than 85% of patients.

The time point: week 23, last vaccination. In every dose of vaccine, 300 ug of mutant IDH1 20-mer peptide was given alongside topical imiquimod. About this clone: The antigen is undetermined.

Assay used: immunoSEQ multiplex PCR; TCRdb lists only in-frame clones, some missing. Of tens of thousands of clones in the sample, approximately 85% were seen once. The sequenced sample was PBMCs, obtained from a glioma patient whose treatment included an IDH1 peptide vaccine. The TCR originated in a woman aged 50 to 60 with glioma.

CDR3 in DNA: TGTGCCAGCAGCGACTGGGACACCTTGAACACTGAAGCTTTCTTT. It encodes CASSDWDTLNTEAFF. The chain carries TRBV5-6 and TRBJ1-1, with a tentative D call TRBD1 (6 bases). The CDR3 length is 15 residues. Germline CDR1 reads SGHDT; CDR2 reads YYEEEE. Trimming removed 4 bases at V and 0 bases at J, with 13 bases between.